Described below is a single T cell receptor (beta chain) sequence and its context. Its target is not known. Trimming stripped 4 bases from V and 2 bases from J, with 15 bases between. Germline CDR1 and CDR2: SGHTA and FQGNSA. CDR3 length: 15 residues. This specimen belongs to a study of cytomegalovirus exposure and HLA in healthy donors. The overall study: From 150 million to 200 million T cells, an earlier analysis saw 120 million or so unique TCR beta sequences. Study findings and constraints: Prior analysis indicated that the majority of TCR beta V segments exhibited productivity approximately 87% or approximately 30% of the time. What TCR beta sequences reportedly achieved was accurate prediction of HLA-A and HLA-B alleles in most subjects.

Primers: 60 Vbeta forward and 13 Jbeta reverse. Libraries were prepared by immunoSEQ multiplex PCR; TCRdb keeps only in-frame clonotypes and omits some of them. In the table there are tens of thousands of clones, around 70% of which are singletons. The TCR comes from a woman in her fifties or sixties in good health and CMV-seropositive. V usage is TRBV7-2 and J usage is TRBJ2-7, with a possible D match to TRBD1 (5 bases). Sample: PBMCs. CDR3 sequence (DNA): TGTGCCAGCAGCTCCTCTAGGGGTCGGGCCTACGAGCAGTACTTC. Encoded protein: CASSSSRGRAYEQYF.